This paragraph covers one TCR beta chain sequence. Its antigen remains unidentified. This sample was taken from a study of cytomegalovirus exposure and HLA in healthy donors. Study-level points and caveats: It was only CMV serostatus that was available as immune exposure information.

Germline V CDR1 and CDR2: SGHVS, FNYEAQ. V shed 5 bases, J shed 2 bases, and the junction held 10 bases outside the gene matches. This CDR3 is built from 16 residues. The primer mix had 60 Vbeta and 13 Jbeta primers. This table comes from immunoSEQ multiplex PCR, and its TCRdb copy is limited to in-frame clones, with some not included. The sample lists 150,000 or so clones, over 75% occurring once. The chain is built from TRBV7-6 and TRBJ2-3; 7 bases are a match to TRBD2. The TCR originated in a male donor in good health and CMV-seronegative. Specimen: PBMCs. This CDR3 is CASSPGAGVYTDTQYF. CDR3 bases: TGTGCCAGCAGCCCCGGGGCGGGGGTATACACAGATACGCAGTATTTT.